Given below is one T cell receptor (beta chain) in context. The CDR3 has 14 amino acids. V lost 1 base to trimming and J lost 4 bases, with 10 bases between them. Germline CDR1 and CDR2: SGHRS and YFSETQ. The sample is drawn from a study of OX40 agonist ivuxolimab in advanced cancers. Across the study: Patients were treated with ivuxolimab, an agonistic anti-OX40 (CD134) antibody.

Sequencing was performed with immunoSEQ multiplex PCR; in TCRdb, only in-frame clones are kept and a portion is missing. The data contain roughly 100,000 clones, roughly 89% of them singletons. Sequencing used CD4+ or CD8+ T cells sorted from blood, obtained in a trial of the OX40 agonist ivuxolimab. The chain links TRBV5-1 to TRBJ2-3, with D perhaps assigned TRBD1 or TRBD2 (5 bases each). The sequence was collected from an adult with an advanced solid tumor such as melanoma, head and neck, liver or kidney cancer. The CDR3 sequence is CASSLFGAADTQYF. CDR3 bases: TGCGCCAGCAGCTTGTTCGGGGCAGCAGATACGCAGTATTTT.